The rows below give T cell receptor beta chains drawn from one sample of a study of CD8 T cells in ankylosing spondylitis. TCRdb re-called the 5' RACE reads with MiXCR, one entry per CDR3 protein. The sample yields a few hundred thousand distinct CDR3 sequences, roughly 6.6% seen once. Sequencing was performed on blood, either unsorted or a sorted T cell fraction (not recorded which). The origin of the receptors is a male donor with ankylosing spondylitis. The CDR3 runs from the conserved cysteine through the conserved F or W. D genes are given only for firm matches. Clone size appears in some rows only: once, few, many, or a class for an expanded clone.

cdr3_aa: CSARDLRQGAYEQYF
cdr3_nt: TGCAGTGCTAGAGATCTGCGTCAGGGGGCCTACGAGCAGTACTTC
v_call: TRBV20-1
d_call: TRBD1
clone_size: many
j_call: TRBJ2-7

cdr3_aa: CSARAEIYGYTF
cdr3_nt: TGCAGTGCTAGGGCTGAAATCTATGGCTACACCTTC
v_call: TRBV20-1
d_call: NA
clone_size: many
j_call: TRBJ1-2

cdr3_aa: CASSSGTEIGQPQHF
cdr3_nt: TGTGCCAGCAGCTCCGGGACAGAGATTGGGCAGCCCCAGCATTTT
v_call: TRBV5-5
d_call: TRBD1
clone_size: many
j_call: TRBJ1-5

cdr3_aa: CASSQDGRHSYEQYF
cdr3_nt: TGTGCCAGCAGCCAAGATGGCAGGCACTCCTACGAGCAGTACTTC
v_call: TRBV4-2
d_call: NA
clone_size: many
j_call: TRBJ2-7

cdr3_aa: CASSETAYEQYF
cdr3_nt: TGTGCCAGCAGCGAAACAGCCTACGAGCAGTACTTC
v_call: TRBV2
d_call: NA
clone_size: many
j_call: TRBJ2-7

cdr3_aa: CASSHGRGRDYEQYF
cdr3_nt: TGCGCCAGCAGCCATGGGAGGGGCAGGGACTACGAGCAGTACTTC
v_call: TRBV4-3
d_call: TRBD2
clone_size: few
j_call: TRBJ2-7

cdr3_aa: CASSPQVSSYEQYF
cdr3_nt: TGTGCCAGCAGCCCCCAGGTATCTTCCTACGAGCAGTACTTC
v_call: TRBV7-3
d_call: NA
clone_size: many
j_call: TRBJ2-7

cdr3_aa: CASSLGLAGGPSTDTQYF
cdr3_nt: TGTGCCAGCAGCTTAGGGCTAGCGGGAGGACCTAGCACAGATACGCAGTATTTT
v_call: TRBV11-1
d_call: TRBD2
clone_size: few
j_call: TRBJ2-3

cdr3_aa: CASSVGDVGEKLFF
cdr3_nt: TGTGCCAGCAGCGTTGGGGACGTGGGTGAAAAACTGTTTTTT
v_call: TRBV9
d_call: NA
clone_size: many
j_call: TRBJ1-4

cdr3_aa: CSAPSGSWGEQFF
cdr3_nt: TGCAGCGCGCCTAGCGGGTCCTGGGGTGAGCAGTTCTTC
v_call: TRBV29-1
d_call: TRBD2
clone_size: NA
j_call: TRBJ2-1